One sample yielded the 16 T cell receptor beta chains listed below, sequenced in a study of monozygotic twins with inflammatory bowel disease. Using the 5' RACE reads, TCRdb records one entry per CDR3 protein without DNA. This sample's table reports about 300,000 distinct CDR3 sequences. The sequenced material came from blood. These TCRs come from a human donor with ulcerative colitis or Crohn's disease, or a healthy co-twin of an affected twin (not recorded which).

This chain uses TRBV12-3 or TRBV12-4 with TRBJ1-2; with no DNA, the TCRdb D assignment of TRBD1 cannot be verified. This CDR3 is built from 13 residues. CDR3 sequence: CASSRSGLGGYTF.

V is TRBV20-1 and J is TRBJ2-7; TCRdb picks TRBD2, but there is no DNA to check that call. The CDR3 sequence is 14 residues long. Germline V gene sequence: CDR1 DFQATT, CDR2 SNEGSKA (reference sequence). The CDR3 sequence is CSARLALSSYEQYF.

The chain uses TRBV20-1 and TRBJ1-3; TCRdb names TRBD1, which stays unverified in the absence of DNA. The CDR3 covers 14 residues. CDR1 DFQATT and CDR2 SNEGSKA come from the germline V gene (reference sequence). CDR3 residues: CSAPQDPSGNTIYF.

CDR3 residues: CSANDRGFDYGYTF. V usage is TRBV20-1 and J usage is TRBJ1-2; TCRdb's D call, TRBD1, is unchecked because there is no DNA. Germline CDR1 DFQATT, CDR2 SNEGSKA (reference sequence). The CDR3 has 14 amino acids.

The chain links TRBV12-3 or TRBV12-4 to TRBJ1-4. The CDR3 length is 11 residues. The CDR3 is CATSEWEKLFF.

The V call is TRBV9, the J call TRBJ2-7; TCRdb designates TRBD2, a call that cannot be tested without DNA. Germline CDR1 is SGDLS and CDR2 is YYNGEE. The CDR3 loop spans 19 amino acids. The CDR3 reads CASSVGRLAGGQLPDEQYF.

V is TRBV7-9 and J is TRBJ1-4; absent DNA, TCRdb's TRBD1 call cannot be checked. Germline V gives CDR1 SEHNR, CDR2 FQNEAQ (reference sequence). The CDR3 contains 13 residues. CDR3 residues: CASSPEETGTGVF. Full variable domain (missing parts from reference TRBV7-9 and TRBJ1-4): DTGVSQNPRHKITKRGQNVTFRCDPISEHNRLYWYRQTLGQGPEFLTYFQNEAQLEKSRLLSDRFSAERPKGSFSTLEIQRTEQGDSAMYLCASSPEETGTGVFGSGTQLSVL.

The rearrangement joins TRBV7-9 to TRBJ2-2; TCRdb outputs TRBD1, but without DNA this stays unchecked. Germline V lookup: CDR1 SEHNR, CDR2 FQNEAQ (reference sequence). CDR3 length equals 16 residues. This chain's CDR3 is CASRPPGQGVTGELFF.

V gene TRBV2 combines with J gene TRBJ2-1; no DNA is available, so the TRBD1 call from TCRdb remains unchecked. There are 15 residues in the CDR3. From germline, CDR1 is SNHLY and CDR2 FYNNEI. CDR3 sequence reads: CASSVWRDAYNEQFF.

The chain recombines TRBV5-1 with TRBJ2-4; with no DNA, the TCRdb D assignment of TRBD1 cannot be verified. Germline CDR1 SGHRS, CDR2 YFSETQ. This CDR3 is 16 amino acids long. CDR3 in amino acids: CASRPGQGMSVDIQYF. The variable domain in full, completed from reference TRBV5-1 and TRBJ2-4, reads KAGVTQTPRYLIKTRGQQVTLSCSPISGHRSVSWYQQTPGQGLQFLFEYFSETQRNKGNFPGRFSGRQFSNSRSEMNVSTLELGDSALYLCASRPGQGMSVDIQYFGAGTRLSVL.

This chain connects TRBV6-1 to TRBJ2-7; TCRdb reports TRBD2, a call that lacks DNA to check it against. The germline V gene has CDR1 MNHNS and CDR2 SASEGT. The CDR3 sequence is 15 residues long. CDR3: CASRRDGLLSFEQYF.

The rearrangement links TRBV21-1 to TRBJ2-1; TCRdb's assignment of TRBD2 cannot be checked, as there is no DNA. TRBV21-1 is a known pseudogene. CDR3 length equals 15 residues. The chain's CDR3 is CASSKVGPRVDEQFF.

The rearrangement joins TRBV20-1 to TRBJ1-1; the TRBD1 assignment by TCRdb is unverifiable without DNA. CDR1 and CDR2 from the germline V gene are DFQATT and SNEGSKA (reference sequence). CDR3 length: 14 residues. The CDR3 reads CSARDQQGNTEAFF.

CDR3 amino acids: CASSWGTSYEQYF. The V gene is TRBV6-2 or TRBV6-3, the J gene TRBJ2-7; TCRdb picks TRBD2, but there is no DNA to check that call. This CDR3 has 13 amino acids. CDR1 and CDR2 from the germline V gene are MNHEY and SVGEGT.

The rearrangement uses TRBV12-3 or TRBV12-4 and TRBJ1-5. The CDR3 spans 14 residues. CDR3 sequence reads: CASSLSYSNQPQHF.

This rearrangement joins TRBV12-3 or TRBV12-4 to TRBJ2-1; TCRdb gives TRBD1 as the D gene, but with no DNA this cannot be confirmed. The CDR3 is 16 residues long. The chain's CDR3 is CASSSNNQGAIDEQFF.